Below, one T cell receptor (beta chain) is given with its context. This clonotype was found many times. Its antigen is not yet known. Base qualities are missing; no much larger clone stands one base away. The data were obtained in a study of T cell repertoires in cytomegalovirus infection (dated by TCRdb to between 2019 and 2020). Context from the whole study: The HLA type of each donor mattered for the analysis, because public TCR beta signatures pointed to carriage of CMV infection along with the matching HLA type.

Here is what the overall study found, with its caveats: In both this cohort and an independent cohort of some 350 donors, the cumulative frequency of public TCR beta family members distinguished carriers of CMV infection plus the relevant HLA type. The ex vivo response was dominated by HLA-C-restricted CMV-specific TCR beta clonotypes, which also provided the single most frequent clonotype in two of eight donors.

From the germline V gene, CDR1 is SGHTA and CDR2 is FQGTGA. The CDR3 runs 14 amino acids, cysteine and phenylalanine included. The sequence is cut down to CDR3 DNA, 42 bases in frame from base 1. Between the V and J ends, shortened by 5 bases and 4 bases respectively, the junction contains 14 bases. TCRdb records Illumina HiSeq 1500 as the sequencer. TCRdb trimmed the raw reads at Q25, called clones with MiXCR and kept productive beta chains. Each record represents a unique CDR3 protein, reported with the most common genes and DNA among its rows. The sample table holds under 100,000 distinct CDR3 sequences, of which 3.7% were seen once. The ten biggest clones cover 3.5% to 6% of the sample.

This chain is built from TRBV7-3 and TRBJ1-1; tentative D gene TRBD1, with 5 bases matching. Specimen: PBMCs. This clonotype was sampled from a human donor in good health (CMV status not recorded). Some clones in this sample may be carry-over from other donors' samples. The bases read TGTGCCAGCAGCAAGGGGACCCTTGGCACTGAAGCTTTCTTT. This sequence encodes CASSKGTLGTEAFF. The CDR3, completed at both ends by the reference TRBV7-3 and TRBJ1-1 genes, gives the full variable domain GAGVSQTPSNKVTEKGKYVELRCDPISGHTALYWYRQSLGQGPEFLIYFQGTGAADDSGLPNDRFFAVRPEGSVSTLKIQRTERGDSAVYLCASSKGTLGTEAFFGQGTRLTVV.